Detailed here is one TCR beta chain. Its matching antigen is unknown. The record originates from a study of metastatic and nonmetastatic thyroid tumors. Looking at the study overall: Comparative analysis of repertoires was undertaken across blood and tumor or nodule tissue obtained from malignant and benign thyroid patients. Study-level findings and limits: Reports indicated that malignant thyroid tumors showed significantly higher TCR beta diversity than benign nodules did, in blood and tumor.

Until they underwent thyroid surgery, no patient had received any treatment. The CDR3 has 15 amino acids. V shed 1 base and J 9 bases; nucleotides not matched to a gene: 2. Looked up from germline, CDR1 is SNHLY and CDR2 is FYNNEI. As processed by the authors: Differences in CDR3 between clinicopathological groups were drawn on to build a classifier intended to discriminate distant-metastatic papillary thyroid cancer patients. TCRdb re-called clones via MiXCR from the PCR reads. It is TCRdb's table, rather than the study itself, that gives the V and J calls and clone size. The sample has about 85,000 clones, about 9.1% seen once.

The clonotype comes from a female donor with papillary thyroid cancer or a benign thyroid nodule (not recorded which). Some clones in this sample may be carry-over from other donors' samples. The V call is TRBV2, the J call TRBJ1-6, with 11 bases lining up with TRBD1. Material for sequencing was blood. The CDR3, as DNA: TGTGCCAGCAGTGAAGAAGGGACAGGGGGTTCACCCCTCCACTTT. This encodes CASSEEGTGGSPLHF. Variable domain in full (rest from reference TRBV2 and TRBJ1-6): EPEVTQTPSHQVTQMGQEVILRCVPISNHLYFYWYRQILGQKVEFLVSFYNNEISEKSEIFDDQFSVERPDGSNFTLKIRSTKLEDSAMYFCASSEEGTGGSPLHFGNGTRLTVT.